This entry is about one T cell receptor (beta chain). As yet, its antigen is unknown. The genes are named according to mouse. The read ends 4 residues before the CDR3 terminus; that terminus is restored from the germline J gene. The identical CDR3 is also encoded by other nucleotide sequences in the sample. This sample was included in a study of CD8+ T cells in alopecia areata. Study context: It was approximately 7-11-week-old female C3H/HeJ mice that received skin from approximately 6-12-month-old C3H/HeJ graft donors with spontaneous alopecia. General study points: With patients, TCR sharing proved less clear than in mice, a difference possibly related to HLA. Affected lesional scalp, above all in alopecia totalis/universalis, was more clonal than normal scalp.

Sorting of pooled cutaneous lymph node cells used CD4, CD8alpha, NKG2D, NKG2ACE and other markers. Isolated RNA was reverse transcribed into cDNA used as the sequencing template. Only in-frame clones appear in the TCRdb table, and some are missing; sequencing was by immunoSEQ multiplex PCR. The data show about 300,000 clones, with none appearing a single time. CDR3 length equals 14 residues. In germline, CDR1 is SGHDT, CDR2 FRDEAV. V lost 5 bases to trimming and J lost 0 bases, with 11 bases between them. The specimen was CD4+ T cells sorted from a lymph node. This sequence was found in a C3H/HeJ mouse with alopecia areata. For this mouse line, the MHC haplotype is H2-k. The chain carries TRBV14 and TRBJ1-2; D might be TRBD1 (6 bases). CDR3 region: CASSTGQTNSDYTF. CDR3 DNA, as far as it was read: TGTGCCAGCAGCACGGGACAAACAAACTCC.